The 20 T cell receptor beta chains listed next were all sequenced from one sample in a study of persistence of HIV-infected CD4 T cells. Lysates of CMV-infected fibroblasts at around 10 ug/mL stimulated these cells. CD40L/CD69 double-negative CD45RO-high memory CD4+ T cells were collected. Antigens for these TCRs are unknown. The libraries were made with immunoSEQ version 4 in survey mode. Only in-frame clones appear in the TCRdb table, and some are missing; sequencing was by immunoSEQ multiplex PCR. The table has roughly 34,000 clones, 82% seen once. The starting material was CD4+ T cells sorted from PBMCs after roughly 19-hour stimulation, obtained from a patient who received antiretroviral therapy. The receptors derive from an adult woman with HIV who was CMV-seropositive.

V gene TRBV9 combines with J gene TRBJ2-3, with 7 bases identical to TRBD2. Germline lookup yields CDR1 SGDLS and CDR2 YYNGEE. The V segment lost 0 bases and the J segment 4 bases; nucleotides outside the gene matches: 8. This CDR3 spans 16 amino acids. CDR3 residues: CASSVAASGSSDTQYF. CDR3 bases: TGTGCCAGCAGCGTAGCTGCTAGCGGTTCTTCAGATACGCAGTATTTT.

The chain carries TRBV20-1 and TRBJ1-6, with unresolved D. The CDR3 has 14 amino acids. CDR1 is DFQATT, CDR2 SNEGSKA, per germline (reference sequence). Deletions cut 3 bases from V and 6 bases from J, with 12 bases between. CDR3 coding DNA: TGCAGTGCTAGTAACCGCCGCGTTAATTCACCCCTCCACTTT. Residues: CSASNRRVNSPLHF.

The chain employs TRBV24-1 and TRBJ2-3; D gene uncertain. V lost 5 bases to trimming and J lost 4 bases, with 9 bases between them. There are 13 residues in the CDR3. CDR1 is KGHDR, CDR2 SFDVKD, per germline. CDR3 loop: CATSVVGSDTQYF. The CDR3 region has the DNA TGTGCCACCAGTGTCGTAGGATCAGATACGCAGTATTTT.

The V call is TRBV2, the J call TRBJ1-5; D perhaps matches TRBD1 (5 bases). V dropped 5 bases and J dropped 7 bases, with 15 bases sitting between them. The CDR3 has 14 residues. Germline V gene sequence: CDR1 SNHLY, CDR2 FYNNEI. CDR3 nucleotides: TGTGCCAGCAGTTCGGGAGGGGACTACCAGCCCCAGCATTTT. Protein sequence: CASSSGGDYQPQHF.

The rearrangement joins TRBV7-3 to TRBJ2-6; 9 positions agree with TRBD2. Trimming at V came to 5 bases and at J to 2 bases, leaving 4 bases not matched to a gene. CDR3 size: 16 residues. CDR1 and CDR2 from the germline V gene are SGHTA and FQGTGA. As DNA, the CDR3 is TGTGCCAGCAGCCCACGGACTAGCGCTGGGGCCAACGTCCTGACTTTC. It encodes CASSPRTSAGANVLTF.

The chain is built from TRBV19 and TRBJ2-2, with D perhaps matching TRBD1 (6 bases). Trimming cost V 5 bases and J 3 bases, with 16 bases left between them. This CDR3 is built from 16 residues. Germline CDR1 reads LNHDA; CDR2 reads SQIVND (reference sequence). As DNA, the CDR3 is TGTGCCAGTAGTGCGTCACAGGGATTCGACACCGGGGAGCTGTTTTTT. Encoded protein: CASSASQGFDTGELFF. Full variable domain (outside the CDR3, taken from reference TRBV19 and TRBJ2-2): DGGITQSPKYLFRKEGQNVTLSCEQNLNHDAMYWYRQDPGQGLRLIYYSQIVNDFQKGDIAEGYSVSREKKESFPLTVTSAQKNPTAFYLCASSASQGFDTGELFFGEGSRLTVL.

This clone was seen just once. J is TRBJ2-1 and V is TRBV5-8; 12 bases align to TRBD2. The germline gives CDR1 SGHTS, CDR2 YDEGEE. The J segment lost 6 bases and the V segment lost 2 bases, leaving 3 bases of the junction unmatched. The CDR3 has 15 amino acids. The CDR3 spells CASSFWTSGTNEQFF. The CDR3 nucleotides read TGTGCCAGCAGCTTCTGGACTAGCGGGACCAATGAGCAGTTCTTC.

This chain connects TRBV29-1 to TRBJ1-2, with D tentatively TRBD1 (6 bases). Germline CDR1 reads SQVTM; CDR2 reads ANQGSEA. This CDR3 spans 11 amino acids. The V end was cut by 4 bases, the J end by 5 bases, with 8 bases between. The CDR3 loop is CSVGGQYGYTF. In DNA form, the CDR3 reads TGCAGCGTTGGTGGACAGTATGGCTACACCTTC. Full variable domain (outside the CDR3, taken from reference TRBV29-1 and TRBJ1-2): SAVISQKPSRDICQRGTSLTIQCQVDSQVTMMFWYRQQPGQSLTLIATANQGSEATYESGFVIDKFPISRPNLTFSTLTVSNMSPEDSSIYLCSVGGQYGYTFGSGTRLTVV.

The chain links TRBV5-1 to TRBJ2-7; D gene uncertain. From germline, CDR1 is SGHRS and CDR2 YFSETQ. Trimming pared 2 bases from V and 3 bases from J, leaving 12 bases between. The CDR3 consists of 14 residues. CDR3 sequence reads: CASSLGRLDYEQYF. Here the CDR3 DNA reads TGCGCCAGCAGCTTAGGACGGCTAGACTACGAGCAGTACTTC.

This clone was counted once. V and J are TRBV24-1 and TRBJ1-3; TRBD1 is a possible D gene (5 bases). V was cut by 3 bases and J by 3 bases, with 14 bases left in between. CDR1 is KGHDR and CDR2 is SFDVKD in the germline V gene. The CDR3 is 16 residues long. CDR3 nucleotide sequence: TGTGCCACCAGTGATCCGGCAGCGGGGGGTGGAAACACCATATATTTT. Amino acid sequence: CATSDPAAGGGNTIYF.

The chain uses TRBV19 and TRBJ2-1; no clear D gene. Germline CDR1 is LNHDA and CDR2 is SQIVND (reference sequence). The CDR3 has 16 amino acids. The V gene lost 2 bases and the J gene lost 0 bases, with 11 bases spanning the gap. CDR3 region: CASSILDWSSYNEQFF. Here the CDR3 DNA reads TGTGCCAGTAGTATACTAGACTGGAGCTCCTACAATGAGCAGTTCTTC. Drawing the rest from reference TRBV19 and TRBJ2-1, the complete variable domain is DGGITQSPKYLFRKEGQNVTLSCEQNLNHDAMYWYRQDPGQGLRLIYYSQIVNDFQKGDIAEGYSVSREKKESFPLTVTSAQKNPTAFYLCASSILDWSSYNEQFFGPGTRLTVL.

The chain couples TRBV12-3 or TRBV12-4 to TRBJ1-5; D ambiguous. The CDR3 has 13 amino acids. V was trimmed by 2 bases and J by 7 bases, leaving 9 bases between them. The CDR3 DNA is TGTGCCAGCAGTTTACAGGCCAACCAGCCCCAGCATTTT. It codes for CASSLQANQPQHF.

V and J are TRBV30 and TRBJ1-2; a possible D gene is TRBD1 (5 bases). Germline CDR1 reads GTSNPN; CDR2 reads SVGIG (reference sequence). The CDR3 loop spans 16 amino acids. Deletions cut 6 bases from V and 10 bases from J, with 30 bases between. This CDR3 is CACYAPGTSPMNAYTF. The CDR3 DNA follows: TGTGCCTGTTACGCCCCGGGGACTTCTCCTATGAATGCCTACACCTTC.

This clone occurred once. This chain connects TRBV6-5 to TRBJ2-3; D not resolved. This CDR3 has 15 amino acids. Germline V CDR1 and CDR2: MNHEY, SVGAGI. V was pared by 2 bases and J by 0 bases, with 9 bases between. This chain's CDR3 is CASSYGRMSTDTQYF. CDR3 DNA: TGTGCCAGCAGTTACGGACGCATGAGCACAGATACGCAGTATTTT.

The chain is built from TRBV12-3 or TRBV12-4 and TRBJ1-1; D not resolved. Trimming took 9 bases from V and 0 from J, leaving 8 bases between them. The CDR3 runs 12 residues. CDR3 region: CASKIMNTEAFF. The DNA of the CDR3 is TGTGCCAGTAAAATAATGAACACTGAAGCTTTCTTT.

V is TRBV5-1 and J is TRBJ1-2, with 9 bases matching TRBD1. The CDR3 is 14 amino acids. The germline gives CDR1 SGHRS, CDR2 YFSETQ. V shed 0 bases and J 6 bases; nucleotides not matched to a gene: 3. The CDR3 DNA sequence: TGCGCCAGCAGCTTGGCGGACAGGGGTGATGGCTACACCTTC. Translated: CASSLADRGDGYTF.

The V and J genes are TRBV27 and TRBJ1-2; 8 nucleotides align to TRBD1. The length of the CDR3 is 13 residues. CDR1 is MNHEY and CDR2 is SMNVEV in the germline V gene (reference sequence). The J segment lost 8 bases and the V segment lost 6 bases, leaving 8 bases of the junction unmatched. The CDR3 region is CASSQLQGVGYTF. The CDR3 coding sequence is TGTGCCAGCAGCCAACTACAGGGGGTCGGCTACACCTTC.

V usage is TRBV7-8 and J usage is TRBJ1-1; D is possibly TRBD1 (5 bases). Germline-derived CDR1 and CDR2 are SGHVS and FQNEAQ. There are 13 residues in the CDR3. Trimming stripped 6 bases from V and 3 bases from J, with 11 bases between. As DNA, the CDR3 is TGTGCCAGCAGTGGGGCGCGGGACACTGAAGCTTTCTTT. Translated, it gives CASSGARDTEAFF.

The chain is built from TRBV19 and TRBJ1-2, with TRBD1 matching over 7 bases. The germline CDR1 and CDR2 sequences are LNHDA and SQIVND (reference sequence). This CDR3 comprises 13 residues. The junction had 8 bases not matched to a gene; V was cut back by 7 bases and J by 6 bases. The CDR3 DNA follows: TGTGCCAGTACCCTACAGGGGATTGATGGCTACACCTTC. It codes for CASTLQGIDGYTF.

CDR3 amino acids: CASIRFSGTATYNEQFF. CDR3 nucleotide sequence: TGTGCCAGCATACGCTTCTCCGGGACAGCCACCTACAATGAGCAGTTCTTC. The chain couples TRBV27 to TRBJ2-1; TRBD1 agrees at 7 bases. The ends lost 7 bases at V and 2 bases at J; junction bases unmatched: 14. This CDR3 is 17 amino acids long. The germline V gene encodes CDR1 MNHEY and CDR2 SMNVEV (reference sequence).